A single sample gave rise to the 15 T cell receptor beta chains below, sequenced in a study of blood T cell repertoires in COVID-19. Repertoires were generated with immunoSEQ multiplex PCR, while TCRdb's copy carries only in-frame clones and drops some. The sample lists 300,000 to 450,000 clones; about 90% were seen once. The specimen was PBMCs or T cells enriched from blood (not recorded which). These receptors came from a woman aged 25-40 years who had been exposed to COVID-19.

The chain couples TRBV6-4 to TRBJ2-3; 10 bases are shared with TRBD2. With V trimmed by 6 bases and J by 0 bases, 3 bases remained unmatched. The CDR3 is made up of 15 amino acids. CDR1 is MRHNA, CDR2 SNTAGT, per germline. The CDR3, as DNA: TGTGCCAGCAGCGAACTAGCGGGGAGCACAGATACGCAGTATTTT. This gives the protein CASSELAGSTDTQYF.

This rearrangement joins TRBV19 to TRBJ2-3; D gene uncertain. Germline CDR1 and CDR2: LNHDA and SQIVND (reference sequence). V was clipped by 2 bases and J by 3 bases, with 6 bases between them. The CDR3 contains 13 residues. The CDR3 DNA is TGTGCCAGTAGTATAAGCCGGACAGATACGCAGTATTTT. It encodes CASSISRTDTQYF.

This sequence joins TRBV10-3 and TRBJ1-1; 7 bases agree with TRBD1. In germline, CDR1 is ENHRY, CDR2 SYGVKD. This CDR3 comprises 13 residues. V lost 10 bases, J lost 6 bases, and 11 bases stayed unmatched. CDR3 in amino acids: CATWSPRGPEAFF. The DNA for the CDR3 is TGTGCCACATGGAGTCCTAGGGGGCCTGAAGCTTTCTTT.

The chain couples TRBV11-3 to TRBJ1-1; 11 nucleotides agree with TRBD1. V lost 5 bases, J lost 7 bases, and 12 bases stayed unmatched. Germline assignment: CDR1 SGHNT and CDR2 YENEEA. The CDR3 consists of 16 residues. The CDR3 sequence is CASSKHTRDRGNEAFF. The CDR3 bases are TGTGCCAGCAGCAAACATACCCGGGACAGGGGGAATGAAGCTTTCTTT.

V and J are TRBV5-1 and TRBJ2-1; TRBD2 agrees at 8 bases. CDR1 is SGHRS and CDR2 is YFSETQ in the germline V gene. The V and J ends lost 0 bases and 0 bases, in that order; junction bases with no gene match: 8. The CDR3 loop spans 18 amino acids. The CDR3 DNA follows: TGCGCCAGCAGCTTGGCCCCCACTAGCGGCGGCTCCTACAATGAGCAGTTCTTC. Translating it yields CASSLAPTSGGSYNEQFF.

This chain connects TRBV7-2 to TRBJ1-3, with D maybe TRBD1 (5 bases). The CDR3 is 17 amino acids. V lost 7 bases to trimming and J lost 0 bases, with 19 bases between them. Germline CDR1 reads SGHTA; CDR2 reads FQGNSA. As DNA, the CDR3 is TGTGCCAGCAACACTATTGGCGGGGCTTCCTCTGGAAACACCATATATTTT. This gives the protein CASNTIGGASSGNTIYF. The full variable domain, in which reference TRBV7-2 and TRBJ1-3 provide the parts outside the CDR3, is GAGVSQSPSNKVTEKGKDVELRCDPISGHTALYWYRQSLGQGLEFLIYFQGNSAPDKSGLPSDRFSAERTGGSVSTLTIQRTQQEDSAVYLCASNTIGGASSGNTIYFGEGSWLTVV.

This sequence joins TRBV7-8 and TRBJ2-7; D possibly corresponds to TRBD1 (6 bases). V lost 0 bases, J lost 7 bases, and 16 bases lay in between. Germline V gene sequence: CDR1 SGHVS, CDR2 FQNEAQ. The CDR3 is made up of 15 amino acids. The CDR3: CASSLAGAPSEEQYF. As DNA, the CDR3 is TGTGCCAGCAGCTTAGCGGGGGCACCTTCGGAAGAGCAGTACTTC. Variable domain in full (rest from reference TRBV7-8 and TRBJ2-7): GAGVSQSPRYKVAKRGQDVALRCDPISGHVSLFWYQQALGQGPEFLTYFQNEAQLDKSGLPSDRFFAERPEGSVSTLKIQRTQQEDSAVYLCASSLAGAPSEEQYFGPGTRLTVT.

The rearrangement uses TRBV5-1 and TRBJ2-1; 11 bases line up with TRBD2. The CDR3 totals 15 residues. V shed 1 base and J 7 bases; nucleotides not matched to a gene: 4. Germline values: CDR1 SGHRS, CDR2 YFSETQ. This CDR3 reads CASSLSLAGENEQFF. For the CDR3, the DNA is TGCGCCAGCAGCTTGTCACTAGCGGGAGAAAATGAGCAGTTCTTC. The variable domain in full, completed from reference TRBV5-1 and TRBJ2-1, reads KAGVTQTPRYLIKTRGQQVTLSCSPISGHRSVSWYQQTPGQGLQFLFEYFSETQRNKGNFPGRFSGRQFSNSRSEMNVSTLELGDSALYLCASSLSLAGENEQFFGPGTRLTVL.

J is TRBJ2-3 and V is TRBV5-1; the match to TRBD2 covers 8 bases. V was pared by 4 bases and J by 5 bases, with 12 bases of the junction left unmatched. The CDR3 is made up of 16 amino acids. The germline gives CDR1 SGHRS, CDR2 YFSETQ. The CDR3, as DNA: TGCGCCAGCAGCCCTATCGGAGCGGGAGAGTTAGATACGCAGTATTTT. It yields the protein CASSPIGAGELDTQYF. The full variable domain, with the rest looked up from reference TRBV5-1 and TRBJ2-3, is KAGVTQTPRYLIKTRGQQVTLSCSPISGHRSVSWYQQTPGQGLQFLFEYFSETQRNKGNFPGRFSGRQFSNSRSEMNVSTLELGDSALYLCASSPIGAGELDTQYFGPGTRLTVL.

This clone is a singleton in its sample. V usage is TRBV7-6 and J usage is TRBJ1-3, with 8 positions matching TRBD1. With V trimmed by 5 bases and J by 3 bases, 6 bases remained unmatched. The CDR3 is made up of 15 amino acids. Germline V gives CDR1 SGHVS, CDR2 FNYEAQ. CDR3 amino acids: CASSPQTGVGNTIYF. The CDR3, as DNA: TGTGCCAGCAGCCCCCAGACAGGGGTTGGAAACACCATATATTTT.

V is TRBV30 and J is TRBJ1-5; 10 bases map to TRBD1. V dropped 3 bases and J dropped 4; count of bases not matched to a gene: 0. CDR3 length equals 13 residues. Germline V gene data show CDR1 as GTSNPN and CDR2 as SVGIG (reference sequence). The CDR3 DNA follows: TGTGCCTGGAGGGACAGGGGGAATCAGCCCCAGCATTTT. Protein product: CAWRDRGNQPQHF.

The chain carries TRBV19 and TRBJ1-4, with 8 positions matching TRBD1. The CDR3 is 13 amino acids. Germline V gives CDR1 LNHDA, CDR2 SQIVND (reference sequence). The junction had 3 bases not matched to a gene; V was cut back by 4 bases and J by 8 bases. The CDR3, as DNA: TGTGCCAGTAGTACTGGGACAGGAGAAAAACTGTTTTTT. This encodes CASSTGTGEKLFF.

The CDR3 sequence is CASSSGQGTEAFF. The DNA of the CDR3 is TGTGCCAGCAGCTCGGGACAGGGCACTGAAGCTTTCTTT. The rearrangement uses TRBV11-3 and TRBJ1-1; 9 nucleotides match TRBD1. Germline-derived CDR1 and CDR2 are SGHNT and YENEEA. The CDR3 is 13 amino acids. V shed 4 bases, J shed 4 bases, and the junction held 1 base outside the gene matches. Full variable domain (rest looked up from reference TRBV11-3 and TRBJ1-1): EAGVVQSPRYKIIEKKQPVAFWCNPISGHNTLYWYLQNLGQGPELLIRYENEEAVDDSQLPKDRFSAERLKGVDSTLKIQPAELGDSAVYLCASSSGQGTEAFFGQGTRLTVV.

The chain links TRBV7-2 to TRBJ2-7; 10 bases are a match to TRBD1. The CDR3 has 13 amino acids. V dropped 6 bases and J dropped 7; count of bases not matched to a gene: 6. Germline V gives CDR1 SGHTA, CDR2 FQGNSA. CDR3 sequence: CASSGQGVGEQYF. The CDR3 nucleotides are TGTGCCAGCAGTGGACAGGGGGTCGGTGAGCAGTACTTC.

The rearrangement links TRBV29-1 to TRBJ1-1; no clear D. The CDR3 totals 16 residues. In germline, CDR1 is SQVTM, CDR2 ANQGSEA. Trimming stripped 3 bases from V and 4 bases from J, with 21 bases between. The CDR3 region is CSVEYSRSTGSTEAFF. CDR3 in DNA: TGCAGCGTTGAGTATAGCAGGTCTACGGGAAGCACTGAAGCTTTCTTT.